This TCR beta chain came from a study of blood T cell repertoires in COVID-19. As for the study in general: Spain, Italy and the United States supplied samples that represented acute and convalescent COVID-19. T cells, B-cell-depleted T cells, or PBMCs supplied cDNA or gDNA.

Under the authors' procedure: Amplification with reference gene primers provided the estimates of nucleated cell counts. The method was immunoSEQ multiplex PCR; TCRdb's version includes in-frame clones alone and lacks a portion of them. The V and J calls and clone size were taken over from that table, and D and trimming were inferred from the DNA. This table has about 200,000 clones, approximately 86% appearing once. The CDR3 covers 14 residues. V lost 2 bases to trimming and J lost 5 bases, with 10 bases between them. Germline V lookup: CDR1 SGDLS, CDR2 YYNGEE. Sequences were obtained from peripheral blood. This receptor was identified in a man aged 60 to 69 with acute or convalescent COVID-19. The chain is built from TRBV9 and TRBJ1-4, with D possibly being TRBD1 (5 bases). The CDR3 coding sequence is TGTGCCAGCAGCGTGGGGCCAAGGAATGAAAAACTGTTTTTT. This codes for CASSVGPRNEKLFF. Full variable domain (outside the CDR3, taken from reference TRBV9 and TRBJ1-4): DSGVTQTPKHLITATGQRVTLRCSPRSGDLSVYWYQQSLDQGLQFLIQYYNGEERAKGNILERFSAQQFPDLHSELNLSSLELGDSALYFCASSVGPRNEKLFFGSGTQLSVL.